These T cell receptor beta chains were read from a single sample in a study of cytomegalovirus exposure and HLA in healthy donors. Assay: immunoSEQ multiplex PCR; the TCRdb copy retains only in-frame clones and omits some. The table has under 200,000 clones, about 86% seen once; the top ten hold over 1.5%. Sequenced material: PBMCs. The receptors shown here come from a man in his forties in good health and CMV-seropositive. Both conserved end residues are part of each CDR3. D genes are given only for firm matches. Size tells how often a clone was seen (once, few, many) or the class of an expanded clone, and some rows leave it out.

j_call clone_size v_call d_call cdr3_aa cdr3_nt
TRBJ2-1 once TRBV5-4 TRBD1 CASQGQGAYNEQFF TGTGCCAGCCAGGGACAGGGGGCCTACAATGAGCAGTTCTTC
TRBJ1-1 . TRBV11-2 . CASSPNTEAFF TGTGCCAGCAGCCCTAACACTGAAGCTTTCTTT
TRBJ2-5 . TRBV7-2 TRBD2 CASSRTSGILQETQYF TGTGCCAGCAGCAGGACTAGCGGGATCCTCCAAGAGACCCAGTACTTC
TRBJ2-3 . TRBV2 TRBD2 CASSPGLAADTQYF TGTGCCAGCAGCCCGGGACTAGCGGCAGATACGCAGTATTTT
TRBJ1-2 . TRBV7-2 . CASSMVGPYTF TGTGCCAGCAGCATGGTGGGGCCCTACACCTTC
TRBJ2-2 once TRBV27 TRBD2 CASSLYAGGPVGELFF TGTGCCAGCAGTTTATACGCGGGAGGGCCGGTCGGGGAGCTGTTTTTT
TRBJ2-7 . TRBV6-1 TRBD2 CASREDLAGEGYEQYF TGTGCCAGCAGAGAAGACCTAGCGGGAGAAGGCTACGAGCAGTACTTC
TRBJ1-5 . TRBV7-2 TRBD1 CASSSQGASNQPQHF TGTGCCAGCAGCTCACAGGGGGCCAGCAATCAGCCCCAGCATTTT
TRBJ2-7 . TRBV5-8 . CASSLQGSIGYEQYF TGTGCCAGCAGCCTACAGGGTTCTATTGGGTACGAGCAGTACTTC
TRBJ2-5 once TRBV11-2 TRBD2 CASSLDLQGGRYQETQYF TGTGCCAGCAGCTTAGATCTCCAAGGCGGGAGGTACCAAGAGACCCAGTACTTC
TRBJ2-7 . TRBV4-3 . CASSQDVGGWEQYF TGCGCCAGCAGCCAAGATGTTGGGGGCTGGGAGCAGTACTTC
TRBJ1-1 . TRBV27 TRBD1 CASSIGQGLNTEAFF TGTGCCAGCAGTATCGGACAGGGGCTGAACACTGAAGCTTTCTTT
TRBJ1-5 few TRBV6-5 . CASSDGGGNQPQHF TGTGCCAGCAGTGATGGGGGGGGCAATCAGCCCCAGCATTTT
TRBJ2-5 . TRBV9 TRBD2 CASSGERERETQYF TGTGCCAGCAGCGGGGAGCGGGAGCGGGAGACCCAGTACTTC
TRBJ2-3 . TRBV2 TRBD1 CASNPTGRTDTQYF TGTGCCAGCAACCCGACAGGGCGCACAGATACGCAGTATTTT
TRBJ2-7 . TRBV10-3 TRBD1 CAISELGQVGGPYF TGTGCCATCAGTGAGTTGGGACAGGTCGGCGGGCCATACTTC
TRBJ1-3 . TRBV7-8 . CASSLGGTSGNTIYF TGTGCCAGCAGCTTAGGTGGGACTTCTGGAAACACCATATATTTT
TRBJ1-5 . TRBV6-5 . CASSGRGGQPQHF TGTGCCAGCAGTGGGAGGGGGGGACAGCCCCAGCATTTT
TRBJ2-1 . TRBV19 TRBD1 CASSGQGASSSYNEQFF TGTGCCAGCTCGGGACAGGGGGCGTCGAGCTCCTACAATGAGCAGTTCTTC
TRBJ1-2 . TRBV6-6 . CASRRTGEGVGYGYTF TGTGCCAGCAGACGTACGGGGGAGGGGGTGGGGTATGGCTACACCTTC
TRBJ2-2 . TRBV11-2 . CASTSASILGGLFF TGTGCCAGCACCTCTGCCTCTATTCTCGGGGGGCTGTTTTTT
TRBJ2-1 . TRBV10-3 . CAISLTERNEQFF TGTGCCATCAGCCTGACAGAACGGAATGAGCAGTTCTTC
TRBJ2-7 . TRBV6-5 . CASSQRFGEQYF TGTGCCAGCAGTCAACGTTTCGGCGAGCAGTACTTC
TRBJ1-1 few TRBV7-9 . CASSLDRVAFF TGTGCCAGCAGCTTAGACAGGGTGGCTTTCTTT
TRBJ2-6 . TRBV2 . CASSAGANGLTF TGTGCCAGCTCGGCTGGGGCCAACGGCCTGACTTTC
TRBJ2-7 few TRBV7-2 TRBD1 CASSMTGIREQYF TGTGCCAGCAGTATGACAGGGATTCGGGAGCAGTACTTC
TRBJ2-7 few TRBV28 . CASRDSTYEQYF TGTGCCAGCAGAGACAGTACCTACGAGCAGTACTTC
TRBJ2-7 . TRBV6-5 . CASSYSFQGHYEQYF TGTGCCAGCAGTTACTCGTTCCAGGGTCATTACGAGCAGTACTTC
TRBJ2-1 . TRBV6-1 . CASSDHFSYNEQFF TGTGCCAGCAGTGATCACTTCTCCTACAATGAGCAGTTCTTC
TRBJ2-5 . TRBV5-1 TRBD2 CASSTGLAGVGETQYF TGCGCCAGCAGCACCGGACTAGCGGGAGTCGGAGAGACCCAGTACTTC
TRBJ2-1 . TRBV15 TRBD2 CATSRDAGGPTNEQFF TGTGCCACCAGCAGAGATGCGGGAGGGCCTACCAATGAGCAGTTCTTC
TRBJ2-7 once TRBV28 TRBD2 CASSLGLAGGTEQYF TGTGCCAGCAGTCTTGGACTAGCGGGAGGAACCGAGCAGTACTTC
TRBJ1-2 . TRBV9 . CASSHQRQTVGGYGYTF TGTGCCAGCAGCCATCAAAGACAGACGGTTGGCGGCTATGGCTACACCTTC
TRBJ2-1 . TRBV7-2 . CASSFRDSYNEQFF TGTGCCAGCAGCTTCCGGGACTCTTACAATGAGCAGTTCTTC
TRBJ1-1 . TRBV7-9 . CASSFAGGTEAFF TGTGCCAGCAGCTTCGCGGGGGGCACTGAAGCTTTCTTT
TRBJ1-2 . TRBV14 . CASSTTRGVSYTF TGTGCCAGCAGCACTACCCGGGGGGTCAGCTACACCTTC
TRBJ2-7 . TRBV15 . CATSRVASGSGSSYEQYF TGTGCCACCAGCAGAGTGGCCTCCGGGAGCGGAAGCTCCTACGAGCAGTACTTC
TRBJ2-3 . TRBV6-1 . CASSYQWAGTDTQYF TGTGCCAGCAGCTACCAATGGGCCGGCACAGATACGCAGTATTTT
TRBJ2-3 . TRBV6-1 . CASSERQGRTDTQYF TGTGCCAGCAGTGAAAGGCAGGGCCGCACAGATACGCAGTATTTT
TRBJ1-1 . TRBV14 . CASSAELNTEAFF TGTGCCAGCAGCGCCGAGTTGAACACTGAAGCTTTCTTT
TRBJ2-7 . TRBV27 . CASRPQGLPYEQYF TGTGCCAGCAGACCGCAGGGGCTTCCCTACGAGCAGTACTTC
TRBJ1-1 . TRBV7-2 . CASSKGVMGTEAFF TGTGCCAGCAGCAAGGGGGTCATGGGCACTGAAGCTTTCTTT
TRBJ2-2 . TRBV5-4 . CASSSPPTETGELFF TGTGCCAGCAGCTCCCCGCCGACAGAAACCGGGGAGCTGTTTTTT
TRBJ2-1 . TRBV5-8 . CASSFGFRGQFF TGTGCCAGCAGCTTTGGGTTTAGGGGGCAGTTCTTC
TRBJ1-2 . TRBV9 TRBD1 CASGRQGFGYTF TGTGCCAGCGGAAGACAGGGGTTTGGCTACACCTTC
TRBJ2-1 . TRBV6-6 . CASSYSADEQFF TGTGCCAGCAGTTACTCGGCCGATGAGCAGTTCTTC
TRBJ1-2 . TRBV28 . CASSTSGGAAAHGYTF .
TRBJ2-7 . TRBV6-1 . CATARSGTHEQYF TGTGCCACCGCCCGTAGCGGAACCCACGAGCAGTACTTC
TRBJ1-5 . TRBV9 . CASSVTGNSNQPQHF TGTGCCAGCAGCGTAACAGGGAATAGCAATCAGCCCCAGCATTTT
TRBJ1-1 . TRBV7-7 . CASSPLRAGMNTEAFF TGTGCCAGCAGCCCGCTGCGTGCAGGGATGAACACTGAAGCTTTCTTT
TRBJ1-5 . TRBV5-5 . CASSLRVGGSNQPQHF TGTGCCAGCAGCTTAAGGGTCGGAGGAAGCAATCAGCCCCAGCATTTT
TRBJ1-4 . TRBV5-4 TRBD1 CAFRQGGATNEKLFF TGTGCTTTTCGGCAGGGGGGAGCAACTAATGAAAAACTGTTTTTT
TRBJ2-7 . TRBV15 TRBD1 CATSWGTGGYEQYF TGTGCCACCAGCTGGGGGACAGGGGGCTACGAGCAGTACTTC
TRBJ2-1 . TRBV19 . CASSMRVGNNEQFF TGTGCCAGTAGTATGAGGGTTGGGAACAATGAGCAGTTCTTC
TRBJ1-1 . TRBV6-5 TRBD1 CASRPTGGTEAFF TGTGCCAGCAGGCCAACAGGGGGCACTGAAGCTTTCTTT